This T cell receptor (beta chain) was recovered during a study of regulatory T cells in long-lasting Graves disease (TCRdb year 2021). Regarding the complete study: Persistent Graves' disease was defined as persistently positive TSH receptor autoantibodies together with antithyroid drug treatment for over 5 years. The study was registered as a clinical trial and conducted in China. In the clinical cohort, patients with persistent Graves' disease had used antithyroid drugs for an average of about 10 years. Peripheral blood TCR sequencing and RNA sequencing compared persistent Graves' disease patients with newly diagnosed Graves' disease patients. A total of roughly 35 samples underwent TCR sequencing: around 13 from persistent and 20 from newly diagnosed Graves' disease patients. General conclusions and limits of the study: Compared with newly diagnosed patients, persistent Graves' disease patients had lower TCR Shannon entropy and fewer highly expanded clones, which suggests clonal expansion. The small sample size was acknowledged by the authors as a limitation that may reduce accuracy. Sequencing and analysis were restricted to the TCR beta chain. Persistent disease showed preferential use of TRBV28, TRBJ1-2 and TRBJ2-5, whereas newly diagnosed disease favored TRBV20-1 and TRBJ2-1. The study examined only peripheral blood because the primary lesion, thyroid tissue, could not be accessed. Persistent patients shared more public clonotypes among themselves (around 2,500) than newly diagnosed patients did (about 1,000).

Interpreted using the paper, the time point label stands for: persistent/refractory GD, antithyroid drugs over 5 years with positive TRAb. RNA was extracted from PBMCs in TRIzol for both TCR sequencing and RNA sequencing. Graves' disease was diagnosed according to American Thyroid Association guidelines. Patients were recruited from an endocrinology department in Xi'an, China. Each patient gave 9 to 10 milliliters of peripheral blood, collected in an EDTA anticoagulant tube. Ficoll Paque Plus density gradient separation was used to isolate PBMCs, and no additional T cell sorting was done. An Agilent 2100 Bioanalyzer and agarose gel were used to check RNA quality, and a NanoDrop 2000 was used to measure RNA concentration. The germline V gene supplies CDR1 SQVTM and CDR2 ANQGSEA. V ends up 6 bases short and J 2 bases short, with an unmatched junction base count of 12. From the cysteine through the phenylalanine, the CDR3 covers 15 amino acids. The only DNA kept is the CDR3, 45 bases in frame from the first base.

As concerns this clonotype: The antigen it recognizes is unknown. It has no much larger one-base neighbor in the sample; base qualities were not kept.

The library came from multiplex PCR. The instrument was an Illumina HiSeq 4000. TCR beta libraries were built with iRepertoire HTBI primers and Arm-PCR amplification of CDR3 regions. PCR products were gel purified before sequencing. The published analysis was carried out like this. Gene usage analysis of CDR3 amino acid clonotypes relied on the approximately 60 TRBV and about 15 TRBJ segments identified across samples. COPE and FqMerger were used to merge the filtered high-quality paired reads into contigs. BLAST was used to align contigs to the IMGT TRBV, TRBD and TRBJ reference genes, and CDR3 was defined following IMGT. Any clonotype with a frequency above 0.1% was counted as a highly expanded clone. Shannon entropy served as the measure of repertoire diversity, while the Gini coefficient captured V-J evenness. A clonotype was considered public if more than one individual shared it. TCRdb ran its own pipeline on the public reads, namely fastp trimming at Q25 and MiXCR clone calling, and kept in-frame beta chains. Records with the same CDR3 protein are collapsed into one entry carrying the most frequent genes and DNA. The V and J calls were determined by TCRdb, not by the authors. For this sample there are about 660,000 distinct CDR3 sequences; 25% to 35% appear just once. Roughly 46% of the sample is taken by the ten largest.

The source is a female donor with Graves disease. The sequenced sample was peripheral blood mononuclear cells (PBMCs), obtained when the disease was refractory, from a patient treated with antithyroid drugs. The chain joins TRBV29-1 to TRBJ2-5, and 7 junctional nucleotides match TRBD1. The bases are TGCAGCGTCCCCGACAGGGTGCAGGGTCAAGAGACCCAGTACTTC. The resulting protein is CSVPDRVQGQETQYF.